The entry below gives a single T cell receptor beta chain sequence along with its context. Antigen unknown. These data belong to a study of OX40 agonist ivuxolimab in advanced cancers. Across the whole study: A mean age of roughly 66 years, range about 20 to 85, was recorded, and about 83% were male.

V lost 5 bases and J lost 0, with 14 bases in between. Looked up from germline, CDR1 is LNHDA and CDR2 is SQIVND (reference sequence). The CDR3 loop spans 16 amino acids. Profiled with immunoSEQ multiplex PCR; TCRdb holds only in-frame clones, not every one. The repertoire includes about 99,000 clones, roughly 95% of them detected once, and around 0.17% sits in the top ten. Study-level findings and limits: Within 6 weeks, CD4+ and CD8+ blood T cells expanded clonally at 0.1 to 3.0 mg/kg.

Source: CD4+ or CD8+ T cells sorted from blood, taken in a trial of the OX40 agonist ivuxolimab. The sequence was collected from an adult with an advanced solid tumor such as melanoma, head and neck, liver or kidney cancer. V usage is TRBV19 and J usage is TRBJ1-3; no firm D call. The CDR3 region is CASSSRTGRSGNTIYF. CDR3 bases: TGTGCCAGTAGTTCCCGGACGGGTCGCTCTGGAAACACCATATATTTT.